These 31 T cell receptor beta chains came from one sample sequenced in a study of shared clonotypes between healthy human individuals. Using immunoSEQ multiplex PCR, the repertoire was profiled, and TCRdb retains in-frame clones only, with some absent. This sample has under 650,000 clones, with approximately 95% found just once. The specimen sequenced was naive CD4+ T cells sorted from blood. Subset denoted: CD45RA+ positively selected. The receptors here all came from a woman aged 25 to 45 in good health.

The chain combines TRBV28 with TRBJ2-7, with 12 nucleotides matching TRBD2. V was pared by 5 bases and J by 3 bases, with 17 bases of the junction left unmatched. CDR1 is MDHEN and CDR2 is SYDVKM in the germline V gene. The CDR3 sequence is 19 residues long. CDR3 nucleotides: TGTGCCAGCAGTGCGGGACTAGCGGGTGGTCCAGTAGGAAGCTACGAGCAGTACTTC. It encodes CASSAGLAGGPVGSYEQYF.

As to this clone: Other DNA variants within this sample encode the same CDR3. The chain carries TRBV28 and TRBJ2-5; 11 bases agree with TRBD2. There are 16 residues in the CDR3. Germline lookup yields CDR1 MDHEN and CDR2 SYDVKM. Trimming cost V 5 bases and J 1 base; bases outside gene matches: 6. This chain's CDR3 is CASSLGLAGPQETQYF. In DNA, the CDR3 is TGTGCCAGCAGTCTCGGACTAGCGGGTCCCCAAGAGACCCAGTACTTC. The whole variable domain, remainder taken from reference TRBV28 and TRBJ2-5, is DVKVTQSSRYLVKRTGEKVFLECVQDMDHENMFWYRQDPGLGLRLIYFSYDVKMKEKGDIPEGYSVSREKKERFSLILESASTNQTSMYLCASSLGLAGPQETQYFGPGTRLLVL.

The chain is built from TRBV7-2 and TRBJ1-2; 8 bases align to TRBD1. V trimming: 5 bases; J trimming: 5 bases; junction bases outside the gene matches: 10. The CDR3 is 15 amino acids. Germline V gene sequence: CDR1 SGHTA, CDR2 FQGNSA. The CDR3 spells CASSETGDGPYGYTF. The CDR3 DNA follows: TGTGCCAGCAGCGAGACAGGGGATGGGCCTTATGGCTACACCTTC.

The rearrangement joins TRBV7-6 to TRBJ2-7; TRBD1 matches 8 bases. The CDR3 is made up of 14 amino acids. Germline values: CDR1 SGHVS, CDR2 FNYEAQ. The trim removed 4 bases at V and 5 bases at J, leaving 7 bases unmatched. As DNA, the CDR3 is TGTGCCAGCAGCTCCCGGACAGGGTACGACGAGCAGTACTTC. This codes for CASSSRTGYDEQYF. The full variable domain, in which reference TRBV7-6 and TRBJ2-7 provide the parts outside the CDR3, is GAGVSQSPRYKVTKRGQDVALRCDPISGHVSLYWYRQALGQGPEFLTYFNYEAQQDKSGLPNDRFSAERPEGSISTLTIQRTEQRDSAMYRCASSSRTGYDEQYFGPGTRLTVT.

The J gene is TRBJ1-3, the V gene TRBV7-8; D perhaps matches TRBD1 (5 bases). The V gene lost 0 bases and the J gene lost 5 bases, with 11 bases spanning the gap. Germline CDR1 and CDR2: SGHVS and FQNEAQ. The CDR3 is made up of 15 amino acids. CDR3 coding DNA: TGTGCCAGCAGCTTAGCTGGGGACCCGAGAAACACCATATATTTT. Translation: CASSLAGDPRNTIYF.

The rearrangement uses TRBV10-2 and TRBJ1-1; D unclear. From germline, CDR1 is WSHSY and CDR2 SAAADI. The CDR3 runs to 14 residues. Between the trimmed V and J ends, which lost 1 base and 0 bases, there was a span of 6 bases. The DNA for the CDR3 is TGCGCCAGCAGTGAGTTTGGTATGAACACTGAAGCTTTCTTT. Encoded protein: CASSEFGMNTEAFF.

The genes are TRBV5-4 and TRBJ1-1; TRBD1 agrees at 10 bases. V lost 4 bases to trimming and J lost 8 bases; unmatched junction nucleotides: 11. Germline CDR1 SGHNT, CDR2 YYREEE (reference sequence). The CDR3 length is 15 residues. CDR3 sequence reads: CASSIRLPGQGEAFF. The CDR3 coding sequence is TGTGCCAGCAGCATTAGGCTCCCGGGACAGGGGGAAGCTTTCTTT. Drawing the rest from reference TRBV5-4 and TRBJ1-1, the complete variable domain is ETGVTQSPTHLIKTRGQQVTLRCSSQSGHNTVSWYQQALGQGPQFIFQYYREEENGRGNFPPRFSGLQFPNYSSELNVNALELDDSALYLCASSIRLPGQGEAFFGQGTRLTVV.

The chain employs TRBV9 and TRBJ2-7; D possibly uses TRBD1 or TRBD2 (5 bases each). The CDR3 runs to 14 residues. Germline CDR1 SGDLS, CDR2 YYNGEE. Trimming cost V 2 bases and J 5 bases, with 14 bases left between them. The CDR3: CASSVGAPGHEQYF. CDR3 nucleotides: TGTGCCAGCAGCGTCGGGGCCCCGGGGCACGAGCAGTACTTC. The entire variable domain, with the rest obtained from reference TRBV9 and TRBJ2-7, is as follows: DSGVTQTPKHLITATGQRVTLRCSPRSGDLSVYWYQQSLDQGLQFLIQYYNGEERAKGNILERFSAQQFPDLHSELNLSSLELGDSALYFCASSVGAPGHEQYFGPGTRLTVT.

This chain links TRBV27 with TRBJ1-3; D gene uncertain. This CDR3 spans 12 amino acids. V was trimmed by 9 bases and J by 0 bases, leaving 6 bases between them. CDR1 is MNHEY and CDR2 is SMNVEV in the germline V gene (reference sequence). The CDR3 region is CASKSSGNTIYF. The CDR3 nucleotides read TGTGCCAGTAAGAGCTCTGGAAACACCATATATTTT.

The gene calls are TRBV7-3 and TRBJ1-1; 9 nucleotides align to TRBD1. The CDR3 is 15 residues long. The germline V gene has CDR1 SGHTA and CDR2 FQGTGA. J was trimmed by 10 bases and V by 3 bases; bases with no gene match: 12. CDR3 DNA: TGTGCCAGCAGCTTTAATGTCCCGGGACAGGGATCAGCTTTCTTT. It translates to CASSFNVPGQGSAFF.

The rearrangement uses TRBV2 and TRBJ1-3, with TRBD1 matching over 8 bases. Germline lookup yields CDR1 SNHLY and CDR2 FYNNEI. This CDR3 region has 14 residues. Trimming at V came to 5 bases and at J to 2 bases, leaving 2 bases not matched to a gene. CDR3 region: CASSPTGAGNTIYF. The CDR3 DNA reads as TGTGCCAGCAGTCCGACAGGGGCTGGAAACACCATATATTTT. The full variable domain, completed using reference TRBV2 and TRBJ1-3, is EPEVTQTPSHQVTQMGQEVILRCVPISNHLYFYWYRQILGQKVEFLVSFYNNEISEKSEIFDDQFSVERPDGSNFTLKIRSTKLEDSAMYFCASSPTGAGNTIYFGEGSWLTVV.

This rearrangement joins TRBV19 to TRBJ2-1; 9 bases map to TRBD2. This CDR3 is 16 amino acids long. V dropped 7 bases and J dropped 4; count of bases not matched to a gene: 11. CDR1 and CDR2 from the germline V gene are LNHDA and SQIVND (reference sequence). This chain's CDR3 is CASTKQVAGEYNEQFF. As DNA, the CDR3 is TGTGCCAGTACCAAGCAGGTAGCGGGAGAGTACAATGAGCAGTTCTTC.

The chain links TRBV11-3 to TRBJ2-1; perhaps TRBD2 as D (6 bases). The CDR3 totals 15 residues. V was clipped by 4 bases and J by 0 bases, with 10 bases between them. Germline CDR1 SGHNT, CDR2 YENEEA. CDR3 DNA: TGTGCCAGCAGCTATTCGGGAGACTCCTACAATGAGCAGTTCTTC. Its translation is CASSYSGDSYNEQFF.

The chain links TRBV14 to TRBJ1-6, with TRBD1 as a possible D gene (5 bases). CDR3 length: 14 amino acids. Trimming took off 4 bases at V and 9 bases at J, with 13 bases between the two ends. CDR1 SGHDN and CDR2 FVKESK come from the germline V gene. As DNA, the CDR3 is TGTGCCAGCAGCCGAGAGACAGAGGCTTCACCCCTCCACTTT. Its translation: CASSRETEASPLHF.

This chain uses TRBV7-2 with TRBJ2-2, with TRBD1 identical over 7 bases. The CDR3 length is 14 residues. Germline V CDR1 and CDR2: SGHTA, FQGNSA. V shed 9 bases, J shed 2 bases, and the junction held 6 bases outside the gene matches. CDR3 loop: CASETGINTGELFF. The CDR3 DNA reads as TGTGCCAGTGAGACAGGGATTAACACCGGGGAGCTGTTTTTT.

This clone showed up just once. This rearrangement joins TRBV19 to TRBJ2-7; perhaps D is TRBD1 or TRBD2 (5 bases each). CDR1 is LNHDA and CDR2 is SQIVND in the germline V gene (reference sequence). V was clipped by 5 bases and J by 2 bases, with 16 bases between them. This CDR3 comprises 15 residues. In DNA form, the CDR3 reads TGTGCCAGTAGTCCCCCCGAGGGGCCTACCTACGAGCAGTACTTC. Protein product: CASSPPEGPTYEQYF.

This rearrangement joins TRBV14 to TRBJ1-1; no definite D call. Trimming shortened V by 5 bases and J by 5 bases, and 12 bases separated the two germline ends. Germline values: CDR1 SGHDN, CDR2 FVKESK. The CDR3 consists of 13 residues. The CDR3 protein is CASSATYGTEAFF. CDR3 sequence (DNA): TGTGCCAGCAGCGCGACCTATGGGACTGAAGCTTTCTTT.

This chain connects TRBV7-7 to TRBJ2-2; 10 bases are shared with TRBD2. Germline-derived CDR1 and CDR2 are SSHAT and FNYEAQ (reference sequence). The CDR3 extends over 16 amino acids. Trimming at V came to 2 bases and at J to 5 bases, leaving 5 bases not matched to a gene. The CDR3 protein is CASSLSPSGGTGELFF. In nucleotides, the CDR3 is TGTGCCAGCAGCTTATCCCCTAGCGGGGGAACCGGGGAGCTGTTTTTT.

This chain uses TRBV4-1 with TRBJ1-1, with D perhaps matching TRBD1 (6 bases). Germline V gives CDR1 MGHRA, CDR2 YSYEKL. CDR3 length equals 16 residues. The V gene lost 0 bases and the J gene lost 11 bases, with 22 bases spanning the gap. The DNA of the CDR3 is TGCGCCAGCAGCCAAGATCGTGGACAGAGGGGTGTCGTGGCTTTCTTT. Its translation is CASSQDRGQRGVVAFF.

The chain links TRBV5-1 to TRBJ2-3, with D perhaps TRBD2 (5 bases). Trimming shortened V by 5 bases and J by 4 bases, and 14 bases separated the two germline ends. CDR1 is SGHRS, CDR2 YFSETQ, per germline. CDR3 size: 14 residues. The CDR3 protein is CASSMTGGADTQYF. The CDR3, as DNA: TGCGCCAGCAGTATGACTGGAGGAGCAGATACGCAGTATTTT.

As regards this clone: This CDR3 is also generated by other DNA sequences in the sample. This sequence joins TRBV4-2 and TRBJ2-6; D is unresolved. This CDR3 region has 16 residues. V was trimmed by 0 bases and J by 0 bases, leaving 6 bases between them. The V gene's germline CDR1 is LGHNA and CDR2 YNFKEQ. As DNA, the CDR3 is TGTGCCAGCAGCCAAGATTACTCCTCTGGGGCCAACGTCCTGACTTTC. Amino acids: CASSQDYSSGANVLTF.

The chain combines TRBV15 with TRBJ2-7; 10 bases align to TRBD2. CDR1 is LNHNV, CDR2 YYDKDF, per germline (reference sequence). The CDR3 has 19 residues. After removal of 4 bases from V and 1 base from J, the junction contained 16 bases not matched to a gene. Here the CDR3 reads CATSKKSPTSGIYSYEQYF. The CDR3 DNA is TGTGCCACCAGCAAAAAATCGCCCACTAGCGGGATTTATTCCTACGAGCAGTACTTC.

The J gene is TRBJ1-1, the V gene TRBV30, with D unclear. CDR1 is GTSNPN and CDR2 is SVGIG in the germline V gene (reference sequence). The CDR3 totals 15 residues. The V end lost 1 base, the J end lost 3 bases, and 15 bases lay between the germline ends. The CDR3 DNA reads as TGTGCCTGGAGTGCCCTCGGGTGGTACGACACTGAAGCTTTCTTT. This gives the protein CAWSALGWYDTEAFF.

With regard to this clone: Different DNA sequences within this sample yield the same CDR3. The rearrangement links TRBV28 to TRBJ2-7; TRBD2 matches at 11 bases. In germline, CDR1 is MDHEN, CDR2 SYDVKM. The CDR3 runs to 15 residues. The trim removed 3 bases at V and 1 base at J, leaving 2 bases unmatched. The CDR3 region has the DNA TGTGCCAGCAGTTTGGGGACTAGCGGTTCCTACGAGCAGTACTTC. It encodes CASSLGTSGSYEQYF.

V usage is TRBV10-3 and J usage is TRBJ2-7; tentative D call: TRBD1 (6 bases). The CDR3 has 14 residues. Per the germline V gene, CDR1 is ENHRY and CDR2 is SYGVKD. The V gene lost 4 bases and the J gene lost 4 bases, with 14 bases spanning the gap. The CDR3 DNA reads as TGTGCCATCAGTGGGACAGAGGCCCTATACGAGCAGTACTTC. It translates to CAISGTEALYEQYF.

The count of this clone is one. This chain connects TRBV30 to TRBJ1-6, with a tentative D call TRBD1 (6 bases). The CDR3 sequence is 16 residues long. Deletions cut 2 bases from V and 6 bases from J, with 17 bases between. Germline V gene sequence: CDR1 GTSNPN, CDR2 SVGIG (reference sequence). CDR3 in DNA: TGTGCCTGGAGTACCGACGACAGGAGCACTAATTCACCCCTCCACTTT. Translation: CAWSTDDRSTNSPLHF.

The chain combines TRBV19 with TRBJ2-1; the D is unclear. The CDR3 totals 14 residues. Germline CDR1 LNHDA, CDR2 SQIVND (reference sequence). Trimming took off 3 bases at V and 6 bases at J, with 12 bases between the two ends. The CDR3 nucleotides read TGTGCCAGTAGTATCTTCCAGCGAACCAATGAGCAGTTCTTC. This translates into CASSIFQRTNEQFF.

The sample holds one count of this clone. The chain couples TRBV28 to TRBJ1-1; tentative D call: TRBD1 (6 bases). This CDR3 contains 14 residues. V shed 1 base and J shed 4 bases, with 10 bases lying between them. The germline gives CDR1 MDHEN, CDR2 SYDVKM. The CDR3 DNA follows: TGTGCCAGCAGTTTATCACAGGGCCCCACTGAAGCTTTCTTT. The encoded protein is CASSLSQGPTEAFF. The whole variable domain, filled in from reference TRBV28 and TRBJ1-1, reads DVKVTQSSRYLVKRTGEKVFLECVQDMDHENMFWYRQDPGLGLRLIYFSYDVKMKEKGDIPEGYSVSREKKERFSLILESASTNQTSMYLCASSLSQGPTEAFFGQGTRLTVV.

The chain employs TRBV19 and TRBJ2-7, with D perhaps being TRBD1 or TRBD2 (5 bases each). Trimming left V 1 base short and J 2 bases short, with 15 bases between. Germline V gene sequence: CDR1 LNHDA, CDR2 SQIVND (reference sequence). This CDR3 comprises 16 residues. This chain's CDR3 is CASSIGGGHSTYEQYF. The DNA for the CDR3 is TGTGCCAGTAGTATAGGAGGAGGACACAGTACCTACGAGCAGTACTTC.

J is TRBJ2-7 and V is TRBV20-1; no reliable D call. Germline V gives CDR1 DFQATT, CDR2 SNEGSKA (reference sequence). CDR3 length equals 11 residues. V was trimmed by 2 bases and J by 2 bases, leaving 4 bases between them. The CDR3, as DNA: TGCAGTGCTAGAATCACCTACGAGCAGTACTTC. Its protein product is CSARITYEQYF.

This chain connects TRBV4-2 to TRBJ1-5; tentative D call: TRBD1 (6 bases). The CDR3 extends over 15 amino acids. V was cut by 4 bases and J by 5 bases, with 15 bases left in between. CDR1 and CDR2 from the germline V gene are LGHNA and YNFKEQ. The DNA of the CDR3 is TGTGCCAGCAGCCCCTCCGTACAGGGCGATCAGCCCCAGCATTTT. This sequence encodes CASSPSVQGDQPQHF.